The 24 T cell receptor beta chains given below trace back to one sample, sequenced in a study of cytomegalovirus exposure and HLA in healthy donors (dated by TCRdb to about 2017). Libraries were constructed by the immunoSEQ multiplex PCR assay. TCRdb mirrors the immuneACCESS table, restricted to in-frame sequences. Some clones are absent from its copies; in checked studies, under half trace to an unresolved V gene, and the reason for the others is unknown. This sample lists roughly 330,000 clones; roughly 87% were detected once. The ten biggest clones cover 1% to 1.5% of the sample. Sequences were obtained from PBMCs. Every receptor here comes from a woman between 25 and 40 years old in good health and CMV-seropositive.

V is TRBV25-1 and J is TRBJ2-5; no reliable D call. Germline CDR1 and CDR2: MGHDK and SYGVNS. Between the trimmed V and J ends, which lost 3 bases and 5 bases, there was a span of 10 bases. The CDR3 has 13 residues. The CDR3 sequence: CASSDRGRETQYF. In nucleotides, the CDR3 is TGTGCCAGCAGTGATCGAGGACGGGAGACCCAGTACTTC.

The rearrangement joins TRBV6-6 to TRBJ1-5; D gene unclear. The CDR3 sequence is 14 residues long. The germline V and J ends were trimmed by 0 bases and 6 bases, with 9 bases remaining between them. CDR1 MNHNY and CDR2 SVGAGI come from the germline V gene (reference sequence). The CDR3 reads CASSYSSHLQPQHF. The CDR3 DNA follows: TGTGCCAGCAGTTACTCATCTCACCTTCAGCCCCAGCATTTT.

This chain joins TRBV28 and TRBJ1-3, with D perhaps matching TRBD1 (6 bases). Trimming left V 4 bases short and J 0 bases short, with 16 bases between. From germline, CDR1 is MDHEN and CDR2 SYDVKM. The length of the CDR3 is 17 residues. The CDR3, as DNA: TGTGCCAGCAGTTCGGGCCCGGGGGCAAGCTCTGGAAACACCATATATTTT. Its translation is CASSSGPGASSGNTIYF.

The chain links TRBV6-6 to TRBJ2-1; D may be TRBD2 (5 bases). The germline V and J ends were trimmed by 8 bases and 3 bases, with 14 bases remaining between them. CDR1 is MNHNY, CDR2 SVGAGI, per germline (reference sequence). This CDR3 is built from 14 residues. CDR3 sequence reads: CASRGLGDYNEQFF. CDR3 nucleotide sequence: TGTGCCAGCCGAGGGCTCGGCGACTACAATGAGCAGTTCTTC.

This chain connects TRBV27 to TRBJ2-7; a weak D match, TRBD2 (6 bases). CDR3 length equals 17 residues. V was clipped by 2 bases and J by 4 bases, with 21 bases between them. Germline V gene data show CDR1 as MNHEY and CDR2 as SMNVEV (reference sequence). CDR3 coding DNA: TGTGCCAGCAGTTTACCGTCTGTGGTGGCGGGGCGGTACGAGCAGTACTTC. The encoded protein is CASSLPSVVAGRYEQYF.

As concerns this clone: Other DNA sequences in this specimen translate into the identical CDR3. The chain recombines TRBV27 with TRBJ1-5, with 7 nucleotides matching TRBD1. V lost 4 bases, J lost 2 bases, and 2 bases stayed unmatched. The CDR3 spans 14 residues. The germline V gene encodes CDR1 MNHEY and CDR2 SMNVEV (reference sequence). The CDR3 DNA reads as TGTGCCAGCAGTTACAGGGGTGGCAATCAGCCCCAGCATTTT. Translating gives CASSYRGGNQPQHF.

The chain is built from TRBV5-1 and TRBJ1-1; 12 nucleotides align to TRBD1. Germline V CDR1 and CDR2: SGHRS, YFSETQ. With V trimmed by 3 bases and J by 3 bases, 9 bases remained unmatched. The CDR3 is made up of 17 amino acids. The DNA of the CDR3 is TGCGCCAGCAGCTGGTGGGGGACAGGGGGCCGGCACACTGAAGCTTTCTTT. Protein product: CASSWWGTGGRHTEAFF. The entire variable domain, with the rest obtained from reference TRBV5-1 and TRBJ1-1, is as follows: KAGVTQTPRYLIKTRGQQVTLSCSPISGHRSVSWYQQTPGQGLQFLFEYFSETQRNKGNFPGRFSGRQFSNSRSEMNVSTLELGDSALYLCASSWWGTGGRHTEAFFGQGTRLTVV.

The chain recombines TRBV27 with TRBJ2-1; D unresolved. Trimming cost V 3 bases and J 3 bases, with 9 bases left between them. From germline, CDR1 is MNHEY and CDR2 SMNVEV (reference sequence). This CDR3 has 14 residues. This chain's CDR3 is CASSFQWGYNEQFF. Here the CDR3 DNA reads TGTGCCAGCAGTTTCCAATGGGGCTACAATGAGCAGTTCTTC.

This chain connects TRBV6-1 to TRBJ2-7; 7 bases agree with TRBD2. The germline gives CDR1 MNHNS, CDR2 SASEGT. There are 14 residues in the CDR3. V shed 6 bases, J shed 5 bases, and the junction held 10 bases outside the gene matches. The CDR3 region is CASRAGEGSDEQYF. In DNA form, the CDR3 reads TGTGCCAGCAGAGCCGGGGAGGGGTCCGACGAGCAGTACTTC.

This chain connects TRBV4-2 to TRBJ1-5; D is unresolved. The CDR3 loop spans 15 amino acids. The germline CDR1 and CDR2 sequences are LGHNA and YNFKEQ. Trimming stripped 0 bases from V and 0 bases from J, with 6 bases between. CDR3 protein: CASSQEAYSNQPQHF. CDR3 coding DNA: TGTGCCAGCAGCCAAGAGGCCTATAGCAATCAGCCCCAGCATTTT.

The chain recombines TRBV7-9 with TRBJ2-7; 9 bases line up with TRBD2. Germline lookup yields CDR1 SEHNR and CDR2 FQNEAQ (reference sequence). The CDR3 has 15 residues. Trimming took 5 bases from V and 5 from J; bases not matched to a gene: 10. The CDR3 bases are TGTGCCAGCAGCGAAGGGGCGGGAGGGCTGGACGAGCAGTACTTC. Its translation is CASSEGAGGLDEQYF.

V gene TRBV27 combines with J gene TRBJ2-1; 10 bases are shared with TRBD2. This CDR3 contains 16 residues. Germline V lookup: CDR1 MNHEY, CDR2 SMNVEV (reference sequence). Germline trimming cut 5 bases from V and 6 bases from J; bases unmatched to any gene: 10. This chain's CDR3 is CASSPVGLAASNEQFF. The CDR3 DNA sequence: TGTGCCAGCAGTCCAGTAGGACTAGCGGCGTCCAATGAGCAGTTCTTC.

This clone was seen a single time. The chain links TRBV5-1 to TRBJ2-3, with 12 bases that match TRBD2. Germline CDR1 reads SGHRS; CDR2 reads YFSETQ. Losses at the gene ends were 0 bases for V and 6 bases for J; bases not matched to a gene: 5. This CDR3 is 16 amino acids long. This chain's CDR3 is CASSLAPSGGADTQYF. The CDR3 DNA reads as TGCGCCAGCAGCTTGGCACCTAGCGGGGGGGCGGATACGCAGTATTTT.

The V and J genes are TRBV28 and TRBJ2-5; TRBD2 matches 10 bases. The CDR3 has 14 residues. CDR1 and CDR2 from the germline V gene are MDHEN and SYDVKM. V shed 6 bases and J 2 bases; nucleotides not matched to a gene: 3. The CDR3 protein is CASRAAGGQETQYF. The CDR3 bases are TGTGCCAGCAGGGCAGCGGGAGGGCAAGAGACCCAGTACTTC.

The J gene is TRBJ1-1, the V gene TRBV6-5, with 9 nucleotides matching TRBD1. J gave up 3 bases and V 0 bases, and 2 bases lay outside the gene matches. The germline V gene has CDR1 MNHEY and CDR2 SVGAGI. The CDR3 is 15 amino acids. The DNA for the CDR3 is TGTGCCAGCAGTTACTCGTACAGGGGGCACACTGAAGCTTTCTTT. Translating gives CASSYSYRGHTEAFF.

The rearrangement links TRBV11-3 to TRBJ2-7; TRBD1 matches 9 bases. V gave up 5 bases and J gave up 2 bases; unmatched junction bases: 4. This CDR3 spans 14 amino acids. CDR1 is SGHNT, CDR2 YENEEA, per germline. The CDR3 is CASSPGQGPYEQYF. In DNA form, the CDR3 reads TGTGCCAGCAGCCCGGGACAGGGCCCCTACGAGCAGTACTTC.

CDR3 in DNA: TGCAGCGTTGGGGGTCACAGGCCTTGGGAAAAACTGTTTTTT. It yields the protein CSVGGHRPWEKLFF. The V gene is TRBV29-1, the J gene TRBJ1-4; tentatively, D is TRBD1 (5 bases). CDR1 is SQVTM and CDR2 is ANQGSEA in the germline V gene. Trimming cost V 4 bases and J 8 bases, with 17 bases left between them. There are 14 residues in the CDR3.

The CDR3 is CASSKGTGEAFF. In nucleotides, the CDR3 is TGTGCCAGCAGTAAGGGGACGGGAGAAGCTTTCTTT. V usage is TRBV27 and J usage is TRBJ1-1, with D perhaps matching TRBD1 (5 bases). Germline V lookup: CDR1 MNHEY, CDR2 SMNVEV (reference sequence). V was cut by 5 bases and J by 8 bases, with 12 bases left in between. This CDR3 comprises 12 residues.

The CDR3 bases are TGTGCCAGCAGCTTAATGGGTCAGGGGTTAGAGACCCAGTACTTC. Translation gives CASSLMGQGLETQYF. This rearrangement joins TRBV7-3 to TRBJ2-5, with D possibly TRBD1 on 6 matching bases. This CDR3 contains 15 residues. Germline V gives CDR1 SGHTA, CDR2 FQGTGA. V dropped 1 base and J dropped 4 bases, with 13 bases sitting between them.

This clone was detected only once. The chain recombines TRBV19 with TRBJ2-7; D gene unclear. CDR1 LNHDA and CDR2 SQIVND come from the germline V gene (reference sequence). This CDR3 has 15 amino acids. V lost 4 bases to trimming and J lost 5 bases, with 18 bases between them. CDR3 nucleotide sequence: TGTGCCAGTAGTAGTCCCCGGGTTACATCTGACGAGCAGTACTTC. Amino acids: CASSSPRVTSDEQYF. Filled out from reference TRBV19 and TRBJ2-7, the complete variable domain reads DGGITQSPKYLFRKEGQNVTLSCEQNLNHDAMYWYRQDPGQGLRLIYYSQIVNDFQKGDIAEGYSVSREKKESFPLTVTSAQKNPTAFYLCASSSPRVTSDEQYFGPGTRLTVT.

The J gene is TRBJ1-2, the V gene TRBV28, with 7 bases fitting TRBD1. The length of the CDR3 is 13 residues. The junction had 8 bases not matched to a gene; V was cut back by 5 bases and J by 8 bases. Germline CDR1 MDHEN, CDR2 SYDVKM. Here the CDR3 reads CASSPPTGKGYTF. The CDR3 nucleotides are TGTGCCAGCAGTCCTCCGACAGGGAAAGGCTACACCTTC.

The rearrangement uses TRBV29-1 and TRBJ1-6; D possibly corresponds to TRBD1 (6 bases). The CDR3 length is 11 residues. Per germline, CDR1 SQVTM and CDR2 ANQGSEA. Trimming cost V 3 bases and J 15 bases, with 12 bases left between them. CDR3 sequence (DNA): TGCAGCGTTGACGAGGGGGATGGCCTCCACTTT. The encoded protein is CSVDEGDGLHF.

V and J are TRBV29-1 and TRBJ1-1; D might be TRBD1 (6 bases). The CDR3 totals 14 residues. V lost 3 bases and J 7 bases, leaving 18 bases between the germline ends. Germline CDR1 reads SQVTM; CDR2 reads ANQGSEA. In nucleotides, the CDR3 is TGCAGCGTTGATAGTAAACGAGGGGGGTATGAAGCTTTCTTT. It specifies CSVDSKRGGYEAFF.

The rearrangement links TRBV6-5 to TRBJ2-2; TRBD2 might be the D (5 bases). The CDR3 has 16 residues. Trimming removed 2 bases at V and 1 base at J, with 11 bases between. Germline CDR1 reads MNHEY; CDR2 reads SVGAGI. In nucleotides, the CDR3 is TGTGCCAGCAGTTACCAGGACTGGTGGAACACCGGGGAGCTGTTTTTT. It codes for CASSYQDWWNTGELFF.